This entry describes one T cell receptor beta chain. This specimen belongs to a study of blood T cell repertoires in COVID-19. Study background: The origin of the acute and convalescent COVID-19 samples was the United States, Italy and Spain.

As processed by the authors: Reference gene primer amplification gave nucleated cell count estimates. Produced via immunoSEQ multiplex PCR; TCRdb's table is partial and in-frame only. That table is the source of V, J and clone size, and D and trimming were worked out from the DNA. The table includes more than 65,000 clones, about 80% detected once. The CDR3 contains 14 residues. CDR1 and CDR2 (germline): KGHSH, LQKENI. The V end lost 6 bases, the J end lost 2 bases, and 13 bases lay between the germline ends. V gene TRBV18 combines with J gene TRBJ1-1; a weak D match, TRBD1 (6 bases). The receptor was derived from a woman between 65 and 79 years old with acute or convalescent COVID-19. The material sequenced was peripheral blood. CDR3 DNA sequence: TGTGCCAGCTCCTCCGACAGGAAAAACACTGAAGCTTTCTTT. Translating gives CASSSDRKNTEAFF.